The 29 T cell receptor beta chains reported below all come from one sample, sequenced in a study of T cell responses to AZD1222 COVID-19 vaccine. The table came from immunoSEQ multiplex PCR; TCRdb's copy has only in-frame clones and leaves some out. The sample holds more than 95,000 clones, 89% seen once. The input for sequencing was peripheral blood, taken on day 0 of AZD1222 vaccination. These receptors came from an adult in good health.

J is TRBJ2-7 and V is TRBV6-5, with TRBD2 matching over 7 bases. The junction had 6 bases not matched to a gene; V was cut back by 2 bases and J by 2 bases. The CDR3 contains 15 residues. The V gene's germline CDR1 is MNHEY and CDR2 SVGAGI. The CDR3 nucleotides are TGTGCCAGCAGTTACACTAGTGGGGGGGCCTACGAGCAGTACTTC. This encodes CASSYTSGGAYEQYF.

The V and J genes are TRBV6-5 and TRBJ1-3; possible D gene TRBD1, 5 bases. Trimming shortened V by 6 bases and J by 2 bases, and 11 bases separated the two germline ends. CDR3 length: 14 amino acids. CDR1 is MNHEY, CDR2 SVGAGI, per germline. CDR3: CASRTGTAGNTIYF. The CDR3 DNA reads TGTGCCAGCAGAACCGGGACTGCTGGAAACACCATATATTTT.

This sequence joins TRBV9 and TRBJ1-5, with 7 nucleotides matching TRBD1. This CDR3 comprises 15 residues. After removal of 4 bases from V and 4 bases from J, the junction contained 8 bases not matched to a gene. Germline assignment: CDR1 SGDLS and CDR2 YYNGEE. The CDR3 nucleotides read TGTGCCAGCAGCACCGCCGGGACAGAAAATCAGCCCCAGCATTTT. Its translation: CASSTAGTENQPQHF. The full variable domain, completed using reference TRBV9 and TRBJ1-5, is DSGVTQTPKHLITATGQRVTLRCSPRSGDLSVYWYQQSLDQGLQFLIQYYNGEERAKGNILERFSAQQFPDLHSELNLSSLELGDSALYFCASSTAGTENQPQHFGDGTRLSIL.

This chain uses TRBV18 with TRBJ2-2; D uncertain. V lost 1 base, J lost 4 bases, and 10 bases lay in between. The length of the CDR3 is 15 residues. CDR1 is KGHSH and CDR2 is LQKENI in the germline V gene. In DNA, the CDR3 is TGTGCCAGCTCACCACTGTCGACATTCACCGGGGAGCTGTTTTTT. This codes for CASSPLSTFTGELFF.

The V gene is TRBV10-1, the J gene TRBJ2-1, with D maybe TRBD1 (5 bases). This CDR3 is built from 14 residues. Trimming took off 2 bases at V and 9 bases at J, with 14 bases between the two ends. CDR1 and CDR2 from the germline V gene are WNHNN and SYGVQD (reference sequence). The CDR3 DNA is TGCGCCAGCAGTGAGGACAGAGAGGTCAGTGAGCAGTTCTTC. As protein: CASSEDREVSEQFF.

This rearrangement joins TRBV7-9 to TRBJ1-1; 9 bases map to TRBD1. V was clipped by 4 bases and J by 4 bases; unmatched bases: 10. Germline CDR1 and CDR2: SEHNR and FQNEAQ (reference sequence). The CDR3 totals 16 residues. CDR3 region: CASSSPTGGFFTEAFF. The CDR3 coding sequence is TGTGCCAGCAGCTCACCGACAGGGGGTTTCTTCACTGAAGCTTTCTTT. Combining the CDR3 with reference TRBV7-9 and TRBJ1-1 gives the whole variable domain DTGVSQNPRHKITKRGQNVTFRCDPISEHNRLYWYRQTLGQGPEFLTYFQNEAQLEKSRLLSDRFSAERPKGSFSTLEIQRTEQGDSAMYLCASSSPTGGFFTEAFFGQGTRLTVV.

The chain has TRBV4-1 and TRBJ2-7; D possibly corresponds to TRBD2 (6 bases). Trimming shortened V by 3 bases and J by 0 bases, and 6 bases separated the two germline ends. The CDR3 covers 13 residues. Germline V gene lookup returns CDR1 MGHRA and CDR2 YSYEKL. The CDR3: CASSQTSSYEQYF. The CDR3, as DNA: TGCGCCAGCAGCCAGACTAGCTCCTACGAGCAGTACTTC.

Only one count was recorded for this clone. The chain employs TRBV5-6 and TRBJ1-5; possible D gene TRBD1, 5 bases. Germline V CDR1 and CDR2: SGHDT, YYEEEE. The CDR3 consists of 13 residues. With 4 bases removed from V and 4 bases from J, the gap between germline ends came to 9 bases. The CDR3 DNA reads TGTGCCAGCAGCACGGGACGGAATCAGCCCCAGCATTTT. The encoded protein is CASSTGRNQPQHF.

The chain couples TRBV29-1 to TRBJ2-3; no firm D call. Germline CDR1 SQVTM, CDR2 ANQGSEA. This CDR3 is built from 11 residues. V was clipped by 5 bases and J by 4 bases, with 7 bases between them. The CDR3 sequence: CSVSGADTQYF. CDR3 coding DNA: TGCAGCGTTTCTGGTGCAGATACGCAGTATTTT.

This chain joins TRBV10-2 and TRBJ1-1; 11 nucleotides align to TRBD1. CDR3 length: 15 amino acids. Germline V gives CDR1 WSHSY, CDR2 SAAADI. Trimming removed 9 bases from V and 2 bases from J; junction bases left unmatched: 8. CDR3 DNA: TGCGCCAGTATACTCAGGACAGGGGGCAACACTGAAGCTTTCTTT. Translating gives CASILRTGGNTEAFF.

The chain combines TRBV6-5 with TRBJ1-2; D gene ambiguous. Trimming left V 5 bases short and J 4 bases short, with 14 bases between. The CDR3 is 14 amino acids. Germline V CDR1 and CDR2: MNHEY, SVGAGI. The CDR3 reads CASSRGTGGYGYTF. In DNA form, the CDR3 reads TGTGCCAGCAGTCGGGGAACCGGAGGCTATGGCTACACCTTC.

The CDR3 sequence is CASSLTSVGYEQYF. The CDR3 DNA sequence: TGTGCCAGCTCTCTGACTAGCGTGGGCTACGAGCAGTACTTC. This chain connects TRBV18 to TRBJ2-7; 8 nucleotides agree with TRBD2. The CDR3 spans 14 residues. J lost 3 bases, V lost 6 bases, and 7 bases had no gene match. Germline lookup yields CDR1 KGHSH and CDR2 LQKENI.

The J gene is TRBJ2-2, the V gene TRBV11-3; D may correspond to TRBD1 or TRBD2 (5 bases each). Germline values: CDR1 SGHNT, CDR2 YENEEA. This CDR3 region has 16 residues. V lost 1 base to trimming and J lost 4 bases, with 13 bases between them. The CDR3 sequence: CASSLGKTGTTGELFF. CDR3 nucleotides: TGTGCCAGCAGCTTAGGCAAGACGGGGACCACCGGGGAGCTGTTTTTT.

CDR3 sequence (DNA): TGTGCCAGCAGCTCACAGGGTAATGGCTACACCTTC. It specifies CASSSQGNGYTF. The genes are TRBV7-9 and TRBJ1-2, with D possibly TRBD1 on 6 matching bases. V shed 4 bases and J shed 6 bases, with 9 bases lying between them. CDR1 and CDR2 (germline): SEHNR, FQNEAQ (reference sequence). CDR3 length equals 12 residues.

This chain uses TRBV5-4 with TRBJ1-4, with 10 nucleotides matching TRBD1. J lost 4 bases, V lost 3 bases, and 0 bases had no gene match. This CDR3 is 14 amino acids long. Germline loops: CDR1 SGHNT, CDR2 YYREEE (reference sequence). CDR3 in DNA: TGTGCCAGCAGCTGGACAGGGGGTAATGAAAAACTGTTTTTT. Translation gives CASSWTGGNEKLFF.

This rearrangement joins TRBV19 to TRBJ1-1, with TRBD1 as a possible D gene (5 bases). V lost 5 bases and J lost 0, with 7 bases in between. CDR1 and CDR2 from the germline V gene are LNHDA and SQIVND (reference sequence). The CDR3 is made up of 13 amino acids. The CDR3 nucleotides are TGTGCCAGTAGTTGGGGCATGAACACTGAAGCTTTCTTT. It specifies CASSWGMNTEAFF.

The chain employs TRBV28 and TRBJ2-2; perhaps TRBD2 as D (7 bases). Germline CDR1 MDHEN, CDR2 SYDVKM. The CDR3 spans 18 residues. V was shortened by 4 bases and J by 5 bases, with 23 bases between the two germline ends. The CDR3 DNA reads TGTGCCAGCAGTTCCTCCGGACTAGTGGGGGGCCATACCGGGGAGCTGTTTTTT. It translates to CASSSSGLVGGHTGELFF.

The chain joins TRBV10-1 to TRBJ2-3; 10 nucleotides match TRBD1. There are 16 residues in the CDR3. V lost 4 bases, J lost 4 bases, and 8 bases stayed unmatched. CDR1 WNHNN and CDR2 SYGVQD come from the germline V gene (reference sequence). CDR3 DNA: TGCGCCAGCAGTGGCCCCGGGACAGGGGTTGCAGATACGCAGTATTTT. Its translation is CASSGPGTGVADTQYF.

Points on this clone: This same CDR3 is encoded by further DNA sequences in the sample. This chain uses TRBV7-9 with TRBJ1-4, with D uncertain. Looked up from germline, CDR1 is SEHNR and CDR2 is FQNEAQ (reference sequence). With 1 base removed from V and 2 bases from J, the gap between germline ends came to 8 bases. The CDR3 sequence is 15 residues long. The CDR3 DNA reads TGTGCCAGCAGCTTAGACGGTGGGACTAATGAAAAACTGTTTTTT. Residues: CASSLDGGTNEKLFF.

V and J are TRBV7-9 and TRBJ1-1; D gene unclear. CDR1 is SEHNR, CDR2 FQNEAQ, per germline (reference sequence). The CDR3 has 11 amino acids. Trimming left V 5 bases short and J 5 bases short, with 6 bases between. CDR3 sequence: CASSLKTEAFF. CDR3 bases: TGTGCCAGCAGCCTAAAGACTGAAGCTTTCTTT.

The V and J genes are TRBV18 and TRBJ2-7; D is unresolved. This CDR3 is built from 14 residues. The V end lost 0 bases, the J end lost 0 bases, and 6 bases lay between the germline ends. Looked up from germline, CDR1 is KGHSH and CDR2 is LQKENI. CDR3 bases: TGTGCCAGCTCACCACCGCCAGACTCCTACGAGCAGTACTTC. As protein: CASSPPPDSYEQYF.

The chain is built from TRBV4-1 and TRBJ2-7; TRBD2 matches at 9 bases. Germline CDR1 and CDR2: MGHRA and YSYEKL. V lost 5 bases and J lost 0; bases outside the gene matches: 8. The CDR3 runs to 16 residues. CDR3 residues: CASSKSPSGVSYEQYF. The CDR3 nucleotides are TGCGCCAGCAGCAAAAGTCCTAGCGGGGTCTCCTACGAGCAGTACTTC.

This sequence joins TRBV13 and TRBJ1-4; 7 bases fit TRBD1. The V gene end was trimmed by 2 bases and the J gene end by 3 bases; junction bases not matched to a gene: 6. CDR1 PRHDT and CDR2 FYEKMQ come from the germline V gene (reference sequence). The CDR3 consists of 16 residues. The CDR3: CASSLTKGASNEKLFF. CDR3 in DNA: TGTGCCAGCAGCTTAACTAAGGGGGCATCTAATGAAAAACTGTTTTTT. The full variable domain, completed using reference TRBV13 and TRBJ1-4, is AAGVIQSPRHLIKEKRETATLKCYPIPRHDTVYWYQQGPGQDPQFLISFYEKMQSDKGSIPDRFSAQQFSDYHSELNMSSLELGDSALYFCASSLTKGASNEKLFFGSGTQLSVL.

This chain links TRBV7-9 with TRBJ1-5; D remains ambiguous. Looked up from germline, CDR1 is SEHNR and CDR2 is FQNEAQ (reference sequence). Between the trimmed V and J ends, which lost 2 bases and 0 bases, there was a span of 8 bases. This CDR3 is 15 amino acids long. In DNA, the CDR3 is TGTGCCAGCAGCTTAAGCCAGCATAGCAATCAGCCCCAGCATTTT. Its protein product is CASSLSQHSNQPQHF.

As DNA, the CDR3 is TGTGCCAGCAGTGATTGGGGCCAGTACTTC. This codes for CASSDWGQYF. J is TRBJ2-5 and V is TRBV2; D gene unclear. V was clipped by 3 bases and J by 10 bases, with 6 bases between them. Germline V gene sequence: CDR1 SNHLY, CDR2 FYNNEI. CDR3 length: 10 residues.

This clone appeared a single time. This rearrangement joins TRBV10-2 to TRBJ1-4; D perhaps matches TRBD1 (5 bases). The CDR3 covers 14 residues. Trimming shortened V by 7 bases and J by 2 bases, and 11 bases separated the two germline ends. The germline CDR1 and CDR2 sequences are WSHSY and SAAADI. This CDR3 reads CASTDRQTNEKLFF. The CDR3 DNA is TGCGCCAGCACCGACCGACAGACTAATGAAAAACTGTTTTTT.

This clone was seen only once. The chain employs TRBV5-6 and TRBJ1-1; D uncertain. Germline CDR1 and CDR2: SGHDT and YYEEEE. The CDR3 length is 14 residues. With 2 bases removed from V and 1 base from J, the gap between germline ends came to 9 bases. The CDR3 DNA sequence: TGTGCCAGCAGCTTCCCGACGGAGAACACTGAAGCTTTCTTT. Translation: CASSFPTENTEAFF.

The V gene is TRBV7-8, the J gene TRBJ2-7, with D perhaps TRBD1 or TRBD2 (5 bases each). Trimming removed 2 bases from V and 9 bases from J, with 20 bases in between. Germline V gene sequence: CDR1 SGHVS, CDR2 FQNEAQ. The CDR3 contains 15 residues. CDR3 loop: CASSLRTATPRGQYF. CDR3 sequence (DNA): TGTGCCAGCAGCTTACGGACGGCCACTCCGAGGGGGCAGTACTTC.

The CDR3: CASSVATGGRGRSYGYTF. Here the CDR3 DNA reads TGTGCCAGCAGCGTAGCTACAGGGGGCAGGGGGCGAAGCTATGGCTACACCTTC. The V call is TRBV9, the J call TRBJ1-2, with TRBD1 matching 9 bases. CDR1 is SGDLS and CDR2 is YYNGEE in the germline V gene. Trimming cost V 0 bases and J 4 bases; bases outside gene matches: 13. The CDR3 covers 18 residues.